This paragraph covers one T cell receptor beta chain sequence. J was trimmed by 5 bases and V by 2 bases; bases with no gene match: 6. The CDR3 runs 16 residues. The V gene's germline CDR1 is KGHDR and CDR2 SFDVKD. This record comes from a study of blood T cell repertoires in COVID-19. The wider study: The samples span acute and convalescent COVID-19 from the United States, Italy and Spain. The analysed material was cDNA or gDNA that came from T cells, B-cell-depleted T cells, or PBMCs.

Authors' data handling: From reference gene primer amplification, estimates of nucleated cell counts were derived. Assay used: immunoSEQ multiplex PCR; TCRdb lists only in-frame clones, some missing. That table gives V, J and clone size, and the DNA gave D and trimming. The table has under 200,000 clones, about four fifths seen once. Material: peripheral blood. The rearrangement uses TRBV24-1 and TRBJ2-1; 9 nucleotides match TRBD2. The sequence was collected from a man aged 55 to 70 with acute or convalescent COVID-19. Here the CDR3 reads CATSDSYRTSDNEQFF. The CDR3 coding sequence is TGTGCCACCAGTGATTCTTATCGGACTAGCGACAATGAGCAGTTCTTC.